These 21 T cell receptor beta chains were sequenced from one sample in a study of monozygotic twins with inflammatory bowel disease. No DNA is given; TCRdb re-called the 5' RACE reads and lists each CDR3 protein once. The sample includes some 440,000 distinct CDR3 sequences. Specimen: blood. The receptor set was obtained from a human donor with ulcerative colitis or Crohn's disease, or a healthy co-twin of an affected twin (not recorded which).

V and J are TRBV7-2 and TRBJ1-6; TCRdb indicates TRBD1, and absent DNA this call remains unverified. CDR1 is SGHTA, CDR2 FQGNSA, per germline. The length of the CDR3 is 15 residues. Here the CDR3 reads CASSSSRASDSPLHF.

J is TRBJ2-7 and V is TRBV6-5; the TRBD1 assignment by TCRdb is unverifiable without DNA. The germline CDR1 and CDR2 sequences are MNHEY and SVGAGI. This CDR3 has 15 amino acids. The CDR3 here is CASSFGQTQTYEQYF.

This chain connects TRBV18 to TRBJ2-6. The CDR3 has 17 residues. Germline V gene data show CDR1 as KGHSH and CDR2 as LQKENI. This chain's CDR3 is CASSRLRQGSGANVLTF.

The V gene is TRBV7-6, the J gene TRBJ2-3; the D call of TRBD2 rests on TCRdb alone, since no DNA is present to check it. The CDR3 is made up of 19 amino acids. The germline V gene encodes CDR1 SGHVS and CDR2 FNYEAQ. CDR3 residues: CASSLKVPPGLASTDTQYF.

V and J are TRBV7-7 and TRBJ2-2; TCRdb calls TRBD2, which cannot be checked without DNA. Germline CDR1 and CDR2: SSHAT and FNYEAQ (reference sequence). The CDR3 contains 19 residues. The chain's CDR3 is CASSPRWTSGRGNTGELFF.

The V call is TRBV10-3, the J call TRBJ1-1. Germline V gene lookup returns CDR1 ENHRY and CDR2 SYGVKD. The CDR3 spans 14 residues. Here the CDR3 reads CAISELGQNTEAFF.

The J gene is TRBJ2-5, the V gene TRBV5-6; TCRdb's D call of TRBD2 is untestable without DNA. Germline CDR1 SGHDT, CDR2 YYEEEE. The CDR3 spans 14 residues. CDR3: CASSSRLAAETQYF.

The V gene is TRBV18, the J gene TRBJ2-5; absent DNA, TCRdb's TRBD1 call cannot be checked. The CDR3 runs 14 residues. Germline CDR1 reads KGHSH; CDR2 reads LQKENI. CDR3: CASSPGHPTETQYF.

V and J are TRBV5-1 and TRBJ2-3; TCRdb returns TRBD2, unconfirmable since there is no DNA. Germline CDR1 SGHRS, CDR2 YFSETQ. The CDR3 totals 16 residues. The CDR3: CASSLAGLAGTDTQYF.

CDR3 sequence: CATSERTSGLTDTQYF. The chain carries TRBV24-1 and TRBJ2-3; the D call of TRBD2 rests on TCRdb alone, since no DNA is present to check it. CDR3 length: 16 residues. From germline, CDR1 is KGHDR and CDR2 SFDVKD.

This chain links TRBV6-1 with TRBJ2-7; TCRdb selects TRBD2, and the lack of DNA leaves this call unchecked. CDR3 length: 14 amino acids. Germline V CDR1 and CDR2: MNHNS, SASEGT. The CDR3: CASRGGGWRNEQYF.

This chain joins TRBV27 and TRBJ2-7; TCRdb's D gene call, TRBD2, goes unchecked for lack of DNA. Per the germline V gene, CDR1 is MNHEY and CDR2 is SMNVEV (reference sequence). There are 15 residues in the CDR3. The CDR3 loop is CASKARGGDGYEQYF.

J is TRBJ2-1 and V is TRBV6-2 or TRBV6-3. CDR3 length equals 11 residues. The germline V gene encodes CDR1 MNHEY and CDR2 SVGEGT. Here the CDR3 reads CASKKYNEQFF.

This chain uses TRBV3-1 with TRBJ2-7; there is no DNA to check the TCRdb D call of TRBD1. The V gene's germline CDR1 is LGHDT and CDR2 YNNKEL (reference sequence). This CDR3 is 14 amino acids long. CDR3 loop: CASSQADIAYEQYF.

The V gene is TRBV12-3 or TRBV12-4, the J gene TRBJ2-7; without DNA, the TCRdb call of TRBD1 cannot be checked. CDR3 length equals 14 residues. This chain's CDR3 is CASSLAGGPYEQYF.

V usage is TRBV20-1 and J usage is TRBJ2-3; TCRdb lists TRBD1, though no DNA is available to test this call. CDR3 size: 19 residues. Germline V gene lookup returns CDR1 DFQATT and CDR2 SNEGSKA (reference sequence). The CDR3 sequence: CSARDSSGSGGYNTDTQYF.

The chain recombines TRBV5-5 with TRBJ2-1; TCRdb's D call of TRBD1 is untestable without DNA. Germline assignment: CDR1 SGHKS and CDR2 YYEKEE (reference sequence). The CDR3 is made up of 16 amino acids. The CDR3 reads CASSFGGGSSYNEQFF.

The chain carries TRBV29-1 and TRBJ2-2. Germline V lookup: CDR1 SQVTM, CDR2 ANQGSEA. This CDR3 is built from 15 residues. The CDR3 sequence: CSVSLWDSPTGELFF.

The rearrangement uses TRBV7-2 and TRBJ2-3; TCRdb selects TRBD1, and the lack of DNA leaves this call unchecked. Germline assignment: CDR1 SGHTA and CDR2 FQGNSA. The CDR3 covers 14 residues. The CDR3 sequence is CASSKDRSADTQYF.

V usage is TRBV13 and J usage is TRBJ2-5; the TRBD2 assignment by TCRdb is unverifiable without DNA. The CDR3 is made up of 14 amino acids. CDR1 and CDR2 (germline): PRHDT, FYEKMQ (reference sequence). The CDR3 is CASSPLAGGGTQYF. Combining the CDR3 with reference TRBV13 and TRBJ2-5 gives the whole variable domain AAGVIQSPRHLIKEKRETATLKCYPIPRHDTVYWYQQGPGQDPQFLISFYEKMQSDKGSIPDRFSAQQFSDYHSELNMSSLELGDSALYFCASSPLAGGGTQYFGPGTRLLVL.

CDR3 sequence reads: CASSLDSRVGEYEQFF. This chain links TRBV13 with TRBJ2-1; TCRdb picks TRBD2, but there is no DNA to check that call. The CDR3 totals 16 residues. Germline assignment: CDR1 PRHDT and CDR2 FYEKMQ (reference sequence).